This passage covers 32 T cell receptor beta chains from one sample sequenced in a study of blood T cell repertoires in COVID-19. The table came from immunoSEQ multiplex PCR; TCRdb's copy has only in-frame clones and leaves some out. The sample includes 100,000 to 120,000 clones, around 74% of them seen just once. The sample consisted of peripheral blood. The receptors here all came from a woman between 55 and 75 years old with acute or convalescent COVID-19.

For this clone: The same CDR3 is also encoded by other DNA sequences in this sample. The chain combines TRBV10-3 with TRBJ2-5; D gene unclear. Germline CDR1 ENHRY, CDR2 SYGVKD. The CDR3 spans 13 residues. Trimming removed 4 bases from V and 2 bases from J, with 8 bases in between. The CDR3 loop reads CAISVRVQETQYF. In nucleotides, the CDR3 is TGTGCCATCAGTGTCCGGGTTCAAGAGACCCAGTACTTC.

V is TRBV27 and J is TRBJ1-4; maybe TRBD1 (6 bases). Germline V gene lookup returns CDR1 MNHEY and CDR2 SMNVEV (reference sequence). The ends were cut back, 3 bases at V and 7 bases at J, with 12 bases in the middle. CDR3 length equals 14 residues. The CDR3 is CASSFQGPLEKLFF. The CDR3 bases are TGTGCCAGCAGTTTTCAGGGGCCGCTTGAAAAACTGTTTTTT.

V and J are TRBV11-2 and TRBJ2-2, with 8 bases lining up with TRBD1. The V and J ends lost 1 base and 0 bases, in that order; junction bases with no gene match: 4. Germline assignment: CDR1 SGHAT and CDR2 FQNNGV. The CDR3 runs to 17 residues. This chain's CDR3 is CASSLADRASNTGELFF. In DNA, the CDR3 is TGTGCCAGCAGCTTAGCGGACAGGGCTTCGAACACCGGGGAGCTGTTTTTT.

The genes are TRBV3-1 (or the pseudogene TRBV3-2) and TRBJ2-5; D is unresolved. V was shortened by 3 bases and J by 3 bases, with 11 bases between the two germline ends. The V gene's germline CDR1 is LGHDT and CDR2 YNNKEL (reference sequence). The CDR3 loop spans 14 amino acids. The CDR3 nucleotides read TGTGCCAGCAGCCACCGAGTAGCCGAAGAGACCCAGTACTTC. Its protein product is CASSHRVAEETQYF.

This sequence joins TRBV9 and TRBJ1-1; no reliable D call. Germline V lookup: CDR1 SGDLS, CDR2 YYNGEE. The CDR3 covers 12 residues. The V and J ends lost 3 bases and 8 bases respectively, with 11 bases between them. The chain's CDR3 is CASSGGREEAFF. The CDR3 region has the DNA TGTGCCAGCAGCGGTGGACGGGAAGAAGCTTTCTTT.

The chain uses TRBV27 and TRBJ1-1; TRBD1 aligns across 7 bases. Germline CDR1 reads MNHEY; CDR2 reads SMNVEV (reference sequence). V was clipped by 4 bases and J by 11 bases; unmatched bases: 4. The CDR3 spans 11 residues. The CDR3: CASSSRTGAFF. CDR3 nucleotide sequence: TGTGCCAGCAGTTCGAGGACAGGCGCTTTCTTT.

The J gene is TRBJ2-7, the V gene TRBV3-1 (or the pseudogene TRBV3-2), with D perhaps matching TRBD1 (5 bases). V lost 1 base and J lost 4, with 14 bases in between. This CDR3 region has 15 residues. CDR1 and CDR2 (germline): LGHDT, YNNKEL (reference sequence). This chain's CDR3 is CASSQGPRALYEQYF. CDR3 coding DNA: TGTGCCAGCAGCCAAGGGCCCAGGGCGTTATACGAGCAGTACTTC.

The J gene is TRBJ1-2, the V gene TRBV29-1; the match to TRBD1 covers 7 bases. The germline V gene has CDR1 SQVTM and CDR2 ANQGSEA. CDR3 length equals 13 residues. V shed 4 bases and J 8 bases; nucleotides not matched to a gene: 10. In DNA, the CDR3 is TGCAGCGTTGGGGGACAGTCCATCGGAGGCTACACCTTC. As protein: CSVGGQSIGGYTF.

The chain combines TRBV30 with TRBJ1-6, with D tentatively TRBD1 (5 bases). The V end lost 6 bases, the J end lost 10 bases, and 22 bases lay between the germline ends. Germline values: CDR1 GTSNPN, CDR2 SVGIG (reference sequence). The CDR3 sequence is 15 residues long. The CDR3 coding sequence is TGTGCCTGCAGGGCCGCCGGGCAGGTAGCCTCACCCCTCCACTTT. Translating gives CACRAAGQVASPLHF.

This clone was seen only once. The rearrangement uses TRBV9 and TRBJ1-4; D ambiguous. The V gene's germline CDR1 is SGDLS and CDR2 YYNGEE. This CDR3 is 15 amino acids long. V lost 0 bases and J 0 bases, leaving 6 bases between the germline ends. The CDR3 coding sequence is TGTGCCAGCAGCGTAGGTCCTGCAACTAATGAAAAACTGTTTTTT. Translated, it gives CASSVGPATNEKLFF.

V and J are TRBV7-8 and TRBJ2-7, with D perhaps TRBD2 (6 bases). CDR1 and CDR2 from the germline V gene are SGHVS and FQNEAQ. Trimming took 5 bases from V and 6 from J, leaving 17 bases between them. The CDR3 totals 14 residues. The CDR3: CASSPPRGYREQYF. The CDR3 DNA sequence: TGTGCCAGCAGCCCGCCTCGGGGGTATCGCGAGCAGTACTTC.

CDR3 DNA sequence: TGTGCCAGCTCACCAGGGGGGGGTATCGAGCAGTACTTC. It yields the protein CASSPGGGIEQYF. The chain links TRBV18 to TRBJ2-7; 7 positions agree with TRBD2. V lost 2 bases and J lost 6; bases outside the gene matches: 4. Germline V gene sequence: CDR1 KGHSH, CDR2 LQKENI. The CDR3 is 13 residues long.

This clone was detected many times. The V and J genes are TRBV10-3 and TRBJ1-1; no firm D call. The V gene's germline CDR1 is ENHRY and CDR2 SYGVKD. Deletions cut 3 bases from V and 0 bases from J, with 8 bases between. The CDR3 runs to 14 residues. CDR3 residues: CAISDVVMNTEAFF. CDR3 DNA sequence: TGTGCCATCAGTGATGTAGTCATGAACACTGAAGCTTTCTTT.

V usage is TRBV3-1 (or the pseudogene TRBV3-2) and J usage is TRBJ2-3; 9 bases match TRBD2. With V trimmed by 2 bases and J by 6 bases, 9 bases remained unmatched. The germline CDR1 and CDR2 sequences are LGHDT and YNNKEL (reference sequence). The CDR3 contains 16 residues. The CDR3 region is CASSQTGGGAGDTQYF. DNA for the CDR3: TGTGCCAGCAGCCAAACAGGCGGGGGGGCAGGGGATACGCAGTATTTT.

The J gene is TRBJ1-1, the V gene TRBV27; possible D gene TRBD1, 5 bases. In germline, CDR1 is MNHEY, CDR2 SMNVEV (reference sequence). Trimming cost V 5 bases and J 0 bases, with 10 bases left between them. This CDR3 is built from 14 residues. CDR3 protein: CASSPRGLNTEAFF. The CDR3 coding sequence is TGTGCCAGCAGTCCCCGGGGGTTGAACACTGAAGCTTTCTTT.

The rearrangement joins TRBV27 to TRBJ1-1; 8 positions agree with TRBD1. The CDR3 totals 14 residues. Germline assignment: CDR1 MNHEY and CDR2 SMNVEV (reference sequence). Unmatched junction bases numbered 6, after V lost 4 bases and J lost 5 bases. CDR3 in DNA: TGTGCCAGCAGTTCGGGACAGGCCCAAACTGAAGCTTTCTTT. It encodes CASSSGQAQTEAFF.

Many counts were recorded for this clone. V is TRBV6-5 and J is TRBJ1-2; 7 bases are shared with TRBD1. This CDR3 contains 14 residues. V lost 7 bases and J lost 0; bases outside the gene matches: 5. Germline values: CDR1 MNHEY, CDR2 SVGAGI. CDR3 region: CASNRQGTNYGYTF. The DNA of the CDR3 is TGTGCCAGCAATCGACAGGGAACTAACTATGGCTACACCTTC.

This clone occurred a few times. The chain carries TRBV4-3 and TRBJ1-5; no reliable D call. Looked up from germline, CDR1 is LGHNA and CDR2 is YSLEER. V dropped 5 bases and J dropped 5 bases, with 10 bases sitting between them. The length of the CDR3 is 13 residues. DNA of the CDR3: TGCGCCAGCAGCGGAGGACTAGATCAGCCCCAGCATTTT. It codes for CASSGGLDQPQHF.

V is TRBV30 and J is TRBJ1-6, with TRBD1 matching 7 bases. The CDR3 is made up of 14 amino acids. V gave up 6 bases and J gave up 8 bases; unmatched junction bases: 10. From germline, CDR1 is GTSNPN and CDR2 SVGIG (reference sequence). CDR3 residues: CACRMTGTYSPLHF. In nucleotides, the CDR3 is TGTGCCTGCCGAATGACAGGGACTTATTCACCCCTCCACTTT.

This clone has only a few counts. The chain recombines TRBV28 with TRBJ1-2, with a possible D match to TRBD1 (5 bases). The V gene lost 10 bases and the J gene lost 0 bases, with 15 bases spanning the gap. Germline V gene sequence: CDR1 MDHEN, CDR2 SYDVKM. The CDR3 runs 14 residues. The CDR3 region has the DNA TGTGCCACCGCCCGCACAGGAGCTAACTATGGCTACACCTTC. Its protein is CATARTGANYGYTF.

The rearrangement uses TRBV30 and TRBJ1-1; tentative D call: TRBD1 (5 bases). Trimming removed 5 bases at V and 0 bases at J, with 10 bases between. This CDR3 contains 13 residues. Looked up from germline, CDR1 is GTSNPN and CDR2 is SVGIG (reference sequence). The CDR3 loop is CAWYYRLNTEAFF. CDR3 DNA sequence: TGTGCCTGGTACTACAGGTTGAACACTGAAGCTTTCTTT.

This clone was detected once. The chain combines TRBV20-1 with TRBJ2-5; weak D call: TRBD1 (5 bases). The length of the CDR3 is 11 residues. CDR1 and CDR2 from the germline V gene are DFQATT and SNEGSKA (reference sequence). CDR3 sequence: CGARSEETQYF. The CDR3 DNA is TGCGGGGCGAGATCAGAAGAGACCCAGTACTTC.

The genes are TRBV5-4 and TRBJ2-5; 8 nucleotides align to TRBD2. The CDR3 runs 14 residues. The ends lost 1 base at V and 5 bases at J; junction bases unmatched: 4. Looked up from germline, CDR1 is SGHNT and CDR2 is YYREEE (reference sequence). This CDR3 is CASSLSGGLETQYF. The DNA for the CDR3 is TGTGCCAGCAGCTTGTCGGGGGGGTTGGAGACCCAGTACTTC.

V usage is TRBV7-2 and J usage is TRBJ1-5; D possibly corresponds to TRBD1 (6 bases). V was clipped by 2 bases and J by 5 bases, with 16 bases between them. This CDR3 has 16 residues. Germline CDR1 SGHTA, CDR2 FQGNSA. CDR3 amino acids: CASSLLSGTRDQPQHF. CDR3 nucleotide sequence: TGTGCCAGCAGCTTACTCTCCGGGACAAGGGATCAGCCCCAGCATTTT.

The chain links TRBV30 to TRBJ2-2; D remains unclear. The germline V and J ends were trimmed by 0 bases and 5 bases, with 7 bases remaining between them. This CDR3 is built from 13 residues. Germline V gives CDR1 GTSNPN, CDR2 SVGIG (reference sequence). CDR3 protein: CAWSVSQTGELFF. In nucleotides, the CDR3 is TGTGCCTGGAGTGTTAGCCAAACCGGGGAGCTGTTTTTT.

The chain has TRBV6-5 and TRBJ2-7; tentatively, D is TRBD1 (5 bases). Germline V gene lookup returns CDR1 MNHEY and CDR2 SVGAGI. The V end lost 6 bases, the J end lost 0 bases, and 15 bases lay between the germline ends. The CDR3 has 15 residues. As DNA, the CDR3 is TGTGCCAGCAGCGTAAGACAGAGTCTCTCCTACGAGCAGTACTTC. Its translation is CASSVRQSLSYEQYF.

This clone was detected ten times or more. This chain links TRBV7-2 with TRBJ2-7; tentatively, D is TRBD2 (6 bases). The CDR3 is made up of 15 amino acids. The germline CDR1 and CDR2 sequences are SGHTA and FQGNSA. With 0 bases removed from V and 4 bases from J, the gap between germline ends came to 13 bases. Here the CDR3 reads CASSLAPKAGYEQYF. The CDR3 nucleotides read TGTGCCAGCAGCTTAGCCCCTAAGGCGGGGTACGAGCAGTACTTC.

This clone was seen more than once but under ten times. The chain combines TRBV12-5 with TRBJ2-5; 8 bases agree with TRBD1. CDR1 is LGHNT and CDR2 is FRNRAP in the germline V gene. The CDR3 loop spans 14 amino acids. Trimming at V came to 6 bases and at J to 4 bases, leaving 7 bases not matched to a gene. The CDR3 bases are TGTGCTAGTGGACCGGGACAGGTGGGAGAGACCCAGTACTTC. This sequence encodes CASGPGQVGETQYF.

The V call is TRBV6-5, the J call TRBJ1-6; a weak D match, TRBD1 (6 bases). This CDR3 is built from 15 residues. The V end lost 5 bases, the J end lost 5 bases, and 13 bases lay between the germline ends. Looked up from germline, CDR1 is MNHEY and CDR2 is SVGAGI. The CDR3 DNA follows: TGTGCCAGCAGTCAGTACAGGGCGGATAATTCACCCCTCCACTTT. The encoded protein is CASSQYRADNSPLHF.

V and J are TRBV15 and TRBJ1-6; 7 positions match TRBD1. The CDR3 spans 19 residues. V trimming: 0 bases; J trimming: 7 bases; junction bases outside the gene matches: 15. Germline CDR1 reads LNHNV; CDR2 reads YYDKDF (reference sequence). The CDR3 DNA follows: TGTGCCACCAGCAGAGAAGTGTTTCTCACAGGGGTAGGGAATTCACCCCTCCACTTT. Its translation: CATSREVFLTGVGNSPLHF. The variable domain in full, completed from reference TRBV15 and TRBJ1-6, reads DAMVIQNPRYQVTQFGKPVTLSCSQTLNHNVMYWYQQKSSQAPKLLFHYYDKDFNNEADTPDNFQSRRPNTSFCFLDIRSPGLGDTAMYLCATSREVFLTGVGNSPLHFGNGTRLTVT.

The chain combines TRBV10-2 with TRBJ2-5; weak D call: TRBD1 (7 bases). V shed 2 bases and J shed 5 bases, with 21 bases lying between them. Germline CDR1 is WSHSY and CDR2 is SAAADI. The CDR3 has 17 residues. The CDR3 nucleotides read TGCGCCAGCAGTGAGATCGTCGGAGGGGGCAAGTGGGAGACCCAGTACTTC. Amino acid sequence: CASSEIVGGGKWETQYF.

This CDR3 reads CAWSVLGGVYGYTF. In nucleotides, the CDR3 is TGTGCCTGGAGTGTACTAGGTGGTGTCTATGGCTACACCTTC. V and J are TRBV30 and TRBJ1-2, with unresolved D. V lost 0 bases, J lost 4 bases, and 12 bases lay in between. Germline lookup yields CDR1 GTSNPN and CDR2 SVGIG (reference sequence). The CDR3 sequence is 14 residues long.